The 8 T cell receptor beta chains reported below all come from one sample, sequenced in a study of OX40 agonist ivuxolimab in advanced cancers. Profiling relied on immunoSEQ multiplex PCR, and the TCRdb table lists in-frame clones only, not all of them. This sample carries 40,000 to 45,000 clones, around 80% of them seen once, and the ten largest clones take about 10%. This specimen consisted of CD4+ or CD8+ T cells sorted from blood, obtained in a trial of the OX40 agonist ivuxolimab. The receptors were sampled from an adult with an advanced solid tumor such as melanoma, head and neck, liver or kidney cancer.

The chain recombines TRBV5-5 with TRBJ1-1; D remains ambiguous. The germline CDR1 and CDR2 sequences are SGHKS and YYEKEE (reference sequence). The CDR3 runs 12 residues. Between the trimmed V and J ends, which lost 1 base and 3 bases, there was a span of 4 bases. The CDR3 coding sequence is TGTGCCAGCAGCTTGATGGACACTGAAGCTTTCTTT. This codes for CASSLMDTEAFF.

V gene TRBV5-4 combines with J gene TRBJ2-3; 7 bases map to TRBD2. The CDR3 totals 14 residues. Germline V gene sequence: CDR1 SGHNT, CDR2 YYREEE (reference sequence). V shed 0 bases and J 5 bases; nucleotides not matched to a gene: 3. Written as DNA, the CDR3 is TGTGCCAGCAGCTTGGGGGCTAGCGGAGATACGCAGTATTTT. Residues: CASSLGASGDTQYF.

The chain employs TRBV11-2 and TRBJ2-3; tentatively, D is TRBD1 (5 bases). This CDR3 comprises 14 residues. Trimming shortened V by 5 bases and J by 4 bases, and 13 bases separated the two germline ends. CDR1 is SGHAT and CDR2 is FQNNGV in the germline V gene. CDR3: CASSHRLVADTQYF. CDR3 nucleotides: TGTGCCAGCAGCCACAGGCTCGTCGCAGATACGCAGTATTTT. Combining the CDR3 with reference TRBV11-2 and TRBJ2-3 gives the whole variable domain EAGVAQSPRYKIIEKRQSVAFWCNPISGHATLYWYQQILGQGPKLLIQFQNNGVVDDSQLPKDRFSAERLKGVDSTLKIQPAKLEDSAVYLCASSHRLVADTQYFGPGTRLTVL.

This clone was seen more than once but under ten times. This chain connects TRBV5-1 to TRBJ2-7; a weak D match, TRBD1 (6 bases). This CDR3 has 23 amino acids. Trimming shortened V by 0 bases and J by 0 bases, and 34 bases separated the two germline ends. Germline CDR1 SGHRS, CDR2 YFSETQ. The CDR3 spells CASSLAANRVSSDRGLSSYEQYF. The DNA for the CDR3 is TGCGCCAGCAGCTTGGCCGCAAACAGGGTCTCGAGCGATAGGGGTTTAAGCTCCTACGAGCAGTACTTC.

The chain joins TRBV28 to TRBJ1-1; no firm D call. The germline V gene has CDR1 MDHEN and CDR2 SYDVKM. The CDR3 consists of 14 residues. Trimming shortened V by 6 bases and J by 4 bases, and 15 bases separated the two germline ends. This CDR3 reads CASRRRIGSTEAFF. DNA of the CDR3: TGTGCCAGCAGGCGCAGAATCGGGAGCACTGAAGCTTTCTTT.

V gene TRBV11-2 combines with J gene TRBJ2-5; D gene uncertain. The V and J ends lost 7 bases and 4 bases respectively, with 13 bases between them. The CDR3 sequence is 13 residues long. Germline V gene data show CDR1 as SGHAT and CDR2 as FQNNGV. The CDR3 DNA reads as TGTGCCAGCACCCTGGTTTTTCGAGAGACCCAGTACTTC. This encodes CASTLVFRETQYF.

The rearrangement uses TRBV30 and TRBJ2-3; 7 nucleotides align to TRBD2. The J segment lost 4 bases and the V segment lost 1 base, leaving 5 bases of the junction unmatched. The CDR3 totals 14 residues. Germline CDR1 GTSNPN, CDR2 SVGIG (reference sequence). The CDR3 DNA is TGTGCCTGGAGTGGACTAGCCCAGGCAGATACGCAGTATTTT. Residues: CAWSGLAQADTQYF.

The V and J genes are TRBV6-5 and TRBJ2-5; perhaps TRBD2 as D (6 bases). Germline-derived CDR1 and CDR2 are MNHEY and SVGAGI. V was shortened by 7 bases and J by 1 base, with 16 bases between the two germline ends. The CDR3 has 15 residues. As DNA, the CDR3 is TGTGCCAGCACCCCGGGGCTAGCGTTCCAAGAGACCCAGTACTTC. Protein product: CASTPGLAFQETQYF.